These 32 T cell receptor beta chains originate from one sample sequenced in a study of blood T cell repertoires in COVID-19. Produced via immunoSEQ multiplex PCR; TCRdb's table is partial and in-frame only. The repertoire consists of roughly 250,000 clones, with approximately 88% occurring once and the leading ten covering approximately 3.4%. Specimen: PBMCs or T cells enriched from blood (not recorded which). These receptors were collected from a woman between 35 and 50 years old who had been exposed to COVID-19.

The rearrangement joins TRBV11-2 to TRBJ2-5, with 10 positions matching TRBD1. Trimming cost V 4 bases and J 4 bases; bases outside gene matches: 12. In germline, CDR1 is SGHAT, CDR2 FQNNGV. The CDR3 extends over 17 amino acids. CDR3 loop: CASSYGTGANLGETQYF. The CDR3 region has the DNA TGTGCCAGCAGCTACGGGACAGGGGCAAACCTCGGAGAGACCCAGTACTTC.

The V and J genes are TRBV11-3 and TRBJ2-2; 10 bases are shared with TRBD2. CDR1 is SGHNT and CDR2 is YENEEA in the germline V gene. There are 18 residues in the CDR3. The J segment lost 5 bases and the V segment lost 2 bases, leaving 11 bases of the junction unmatched. This CDR3 is CASSLLGLAGVRTGELFF. DNA of the CDR3: TGTGCCAGCAGCTTATTGGGGCTAGCGGGAGTACGGACCGGGGAGCTGTTTTTT.

This clone was recorded a few times. CDR3 sequence reads: CSVEDVRDQYGYTF. In nucleotides, the CDR3 is TGCAGCGTTGAAGATGTGAGGGATCAGTATGGCTACACCTTC. The J gene is TRBJ1-2, the V gene TRBV29-1; no definite D call. V was cut by 0 bases and J by 5 bases, with 13 bases left in between. Germline V gene data show CDR1 as SQVTM and CDR2 as ANQGSEA. The CDR3 is made up of 14 amino acids.

This clone has more than one count but fewer than ten. The gene calls are TRBV29-1 and TRBJ1-1; 11 positions match TRBD1. Unmatched junction bases numbered 6, after V lost 5 bases and J lost 10 bases. The CDR3 loop spans 12 amino acids. The germline gives CDR1 SQVTM, CDR2 ANQGSEA. CDR3 in amino acids: CSVWTGGGGAFF. CDR3 in DNA: TGCAGCGTTTGGACAGGGGGCGGCGGAGCTTTCTTT.

The V gene is TRBV25-1, the J gene TRBJ2-5; D perhaps matches TRBD1 (5 bases). Trimming stripped 2 bases from V and 5 bases from J, with 12 bases between. The CDR3 covers 14 residues. Germline-derived CDR1 and CDR2 are MGHDK and SYGVNS. CDR3 sequence: CASSERGHGETQYF. CDR3 sequence (DNA): TGTGCCAGCAGTGAAAGGGGCCACGGGGAGACCCAGTACTTC. The whole variable domain, filled in from reference TRBV25-1 and TRBJ2-5, reads EADIYQTPRYLVIGTGKKITLECSQTMGHDKMYWYQQDPGMELHLIHYSYGVNSTEKGDLSSESTVSRIRTEHFPLTLESARPSHTSQYLCASSERGHGETQYFGPGTRLLVL.

This chain joins TRBV3-1 (or the pseudogene TRBV3-2) and TRBJ2-3; the match to TRBD2 covers 10 bases. Germline-derived CDR1 and CDR2 are LGHDT and YNNKEL (reference sequence). The V and J ends lost 0 bases and 4 bases, in that order; junction bases with no gene match: 4. The CDR3 has 16 amino acids. DNA of the CDR3: TGTGCCAGCAGCCAAGATGCTAGCGGGAGTGCAGATACGCAGTATTTT. Residues: CASSQDASGSADTQYF.

The CDR3 nucleotides read TGTGCCACGCACCAGGGTGGCGGCTACACCTTC. Amino acids: CATHQGGGYTF. The chain couples TRBV19 to TRBJ1-2, with a possible D match to TRBD1 (5 bases). Germline lookup yields CDR1 LNHDA and CDR2 SQIVND (reference sequence). Trimming took 10 bases from V and 8 from J, leaving 14 bases between them. The CDR3 loop spans 11 amino acids.

A word on this clone: Sequence at one end of the junction differs from germline and may be a read error. The genes are TRBV7-3 and TRBJ2-1; 8 nucleotides agree with TRBD2. CDR3 size: 14 residues. Germline V gives CDR1 SGHTA, CDR2 FQGTGA. As DNA, the CDR3 is TGTGCCAGCAGCGTAACTAGCGGCTACAATGAGCAGTTCTTC. The encoded protein is CASSVTSGYNEQFF.

CDR3 coding DNA: TGTGCCTGGAGTGTATCGTATAGCAATCAGCCCCAGCATTTT. Translated: CAWSVSYSNQPQHF. This rearrangement joins TRBV30 to TRBJ1-5; D is undetermined. The V gene's germline CDR1 is GTSNPN and CDR2 SVGIG (reference sequence). This CDR3 has 14 amino acids. The ends were cut back, 0 bases at V and 0 bases at J, with 6 bases in the middle. The full variable domain, in which reference TRBV30 and TRBJ1-5 provide the parts outside the CDR3, is SQTIHQWPATLVQPVGSPLSLECTVEGTSNPNLYWYRQAAGRGLQLLFYSVGIGQISSEVPQNLSASRPQDRQFILSSKKLLLSDSGFYLCAWSVSYSNQPQHFGDGTRLSIL.

V gene TRBV19 combines with J gene TRBJ2-3, with D possibly being TRBD1 (6 bases). Deletions cut 6 bases from V and 4 bases from J, with 23 bases between. The CDR3 totals 17 residues. In germline, CDR1 is LNHDA, CDR2 SQIVND (reference sequence). In DNA, the CDR3 is TGTGCCAGTAGACCCTTCGGGACAATCAAGGACCCAGATACGCAGTATTTT. It specifies CASRPFGTIKDPDTQYF.

The CDR3 DNA reads TGTGCCAGCAGCTTGTTTGTGCGAGGGACCGGGGAGCTGTTTTTT. This sequence encodes CASSLFVRGTGELFF. The chain recombines TRBV7-2 with TRBJ2-2; a possible D gene is TRBD2 (5 bases). This CDR3 spans 15 amino acids. Germline assignment: CDR1 SGHTA and CDR2 FQGNSA. Trimming left V 3 bases short and J 5 bases short, with 13 bases between.

The chain carries TRBV28 and TRBJ1-2, with a tentative D call TRBD1 (5 bases). V was cut by 7 bases and J by 8 bases, with 11 bases left in between. Germline values: CDR1 MDHEN, CDR2 SYDVKM. This CDR3 spans 11 amino acids. CDR3 nucleotide sequence: TGTGCCAGCAACGGGGGGAGGGGCTACACCTTC. This gives the protein CASNGGRGYTF.

This chain joins TRBV5-1 and TRBJ1-2; D not resolved. The germline V and J ends were trimmed by 3 bases and 2 bases, with 11 bases remaining between them. The CDR3 extends over 14 amino acids. From germline, CDR1 is SGHRS and CDR2 YFSETQ. CDR3 in DNA: TGCGCCAGCAGCTCCTTCCTAGGCAACTATGGCTACACCTTC. This translates into CASSSFLGNYGYTF. Together with reference TRBV5-1 and TRBJ1-2, the CDR3 gives the full variable domain: KAGVTQTPRYLIKTRGQQVTLSCSPISGHRSVSWYQQTPGQGLQFLFEYFSETQRNKGNFPGRFSGRQFSNSRSEMNVSTLELGDSALYLCASSSFLGNYGYTFGSGTRLTVV.

This clone was seen just once. The rearrangement joins TRBV9 to TRBJ2-1; 7 nucleotides line up with TRBD2. Trimming cost V 3 bases and J 3 bases; bases outside gene matches: 6. The CDR3 sequence is 15 residues long. Germline-derived CDR1 and CDR2 are SGDLS and YYNGEE. As DNA, the CDR3 is TGTGCCAGCAGCGCCAGCGGGGAAAACTACAATGAGCAGTTCTTC. The encoded protein is CASSASGENYNEQFF.

This clone was seen only once. CDR3 sequence (DNA): TGTGCCAGCAGCTTTAAGTGGGGACAGGACATCTACGAGCAGTACGTC. It is translated as CASSFKWGQDIYEQYV. This rearrangement joins TRBV5-6 to TRBJ2-7; TRBD1 matches 8 bases. J was trimmed by 3 bases and V by 2 bases; bases with no gene match: 10. The length of the CDR3 is 16 residues. The germline gives CDR1 SGHDT, CDR2 YYEEEE.

The V call is TRBV28, the J call TRBJ2-1, with D possibly matching TRBD1 (6 bases). The CDR3 is made up of 14 amino acids. Trimming removed 5 bases from V and 2 bases from J, with 10 bases in between. Germline lookup yields CDR1 MDHEN and CDR2 SYDVKM. The DNA of the CDR3 is TGTGCCAGCAGTCCTAGGGGGACCTACAATGAGCAGTTCTTC. Translating it yields CASSPRGTYNEQFF.

The genes are TRBV7-8 and TRBJ2-5; 9 bases line up with TRBD1. The trim removed 5 bases at V and 2 bases at J, leaving 6 bases unmatched. Germline CDR1 is SGHVS and CDR2 is FQNEAQ. This CDR3 is built from 15 residues. The CDR3 here is CASSRSGTGQETQYF. The CDR3 nucleotides read TGTGCCAGCAGCCGGTCCGGGACAGGGCAAGAGACCCAGTACTTC.

As to this clone: Other nucleotide sequences from this sample produce the same CDR3. This chain connects TRBV3-1 (or the pseudogene TRBV3-2) to TRBJ1-6; D unresolved. Germline CDR1 reads LGHDT; CDR2 reads YNNKEL (reference sequence). The CDR3 sequence is 15 residues long. The V gene lost 0 bases and the J gene lost 6 bases, with 9 bases spanning the gap. The CDR3 DNA is TGTGCCAGCAGCCAAGACGCCGGTGGTAATTCACCCCTCCACTTT. It yields the protein CASSQDAGGNSPLHF.

CDR3 DNA: TGTGCCAGCAGCCTGACAACCTACAATGAGCAGTTCTTC. Residues: CASSLTTYNEQFF. The rearrangement joins TRBV6-2 or TRBV6-3 to TRBJ2-1; D uncertain. The germline V gene encodes CDR1 MNHEY and CDR2 SVGEGT. This CDR3 contains 13 residues. V shed 6 bases and J shed 2 bases, with 8 bases lying between them.

Details on this clone: The junction does not match germline at one end; this may be a read error. J is TRBJ1-1 and V is TRBV5-1; 7 nucleotides match TRBD1. This CDR3 spans 16 amino acids. CDR1 and CDR2 (germline): SGHRS, YFSETQ. CDR3 sequence reads: CASSTLPGQLNTEAFF. As DNA, the CDR3 is TGTGCCAGCAGCACCCTTCCGGGACAGCTGAACACTGAAGCTTTCTTT.

This rearrangement joins TRBV27 to TRBJ2-1; 9 bases map to TRBD2. With 4 bases clipped from V and 9 bases from J, the junction kept 4 bases outside the gene matches. This CDR3 spans 13 amino acids. CDR1 and CDR2 from the germline V gene are MNHEY and SMNVEV (reference sequence). CDR3 region: CASSSAGGGEQFF. In nucleotides, the CDR3 is TGTGCCAGCAGTTCAGCGGGGGGCGGTGAGCAGTTCTTC.

This chain uses TRBV10-3 with TRBJ1-1; D is uncertain. V dropped 7 bases and J dropped 1 base, with 10 bases sitting between them. There are 13 residues in the CDR3. Germline V gene lookup returns CDR1 ENHRY and CDR2 SYGVKD. CDR3 nucleotide sequence: TGTGCCATCACCTATGGAGAGAACACTGAAGCTTTCTTT. This sequence encodes CAITYGENTEAFF.

This clone came up once. The chain recombines TRBV12-3 or TRBV12-4 with TRBJ2-1; no firm D call. Trimming took 3 bases from V and 10 from J, leaving 7 bases between them. The CDR3 sequence is 11 residues long. CDR3 sequence reads: CASSFLTEQFF. CDR3 DNA sequence: TGTGCCAGCAGTTTTTTGACAGAGCAGTTCTTC.

As to this clone: At one of its ends the junction is not consistent with the germline gene, which may arise from a read error. V usage is TRBV5-1 and J usage is TRBJ1-3, with TRBD1 matching over 7 bases. The CDR3 runs to 15 residues. Germline V CDR1 and CDR2: SGHRS, YFSETQ. CDR3 loop: CASSQTGLEGNTIYF. Written as DNA, the CDR3 is TGTGCCAGCAGTCAGACAGGGTTGGAAGGAAACACCATATATTTT. Full variable domain (rest looked up from reference TRBV5-1 and TRBJ1-3): KAGVTQTPRYLIKTRGQQVTLSCSPISGHRSVSWYQQTPGQGLQFLFEYFSETQRNKGNFPGRFSGRQFSNSRSEMNVSTLELGDSALYLCASSQTGLEGNTIYFGEGSWLTVV.

Note on this clone: Germline is not matched at one junction end, which may reflect a read error. The gene calls are TRBV5-1 and TRBJ1-4, with D perhaps matching TRBD1 (6 bases). CDR3 length: 18 amino acids. The V gene's germline CDR1 is SGHRS and CDR2 YFSETQ. CDR3 protein: CASSLELPQGLVSEKLFF. The CDR3 region has the DNA TGTGCCAGCAGCTTGGAATTACCCCAGGGGCTTGTCAGTGAAAAACTGTTTTTT.

The rearrangement uses TRBV19 and TRBJ2-3, with D perhaps TRBD2 (6 bases). There are 16 residues in the CDR3. The germline V and J ends were trimmed by 7 bases and 0 bases, with 17 bases remaining between them. Germline V gene data show CDR1 as LNHDA and CDR2 as SQIVND (reference sequence). DNA of the CDR3: TGTGCCAGTAAAGGTGGAGGGGCACGAAGCACAGATACGCAGTATTTT. As protein: CASKGGGARSTDTQYF.

The chain recombines TRBV11-2 with TRBJ1-5; 9 bases agree with TRBD1. Trimming took 5 bases from V and 5 from J; bases not matched to a gene: 7. Germline V gene sequence: CDR1 SGHAT, CDR2 FQNNGV. The CDR3 is 15 residues long. The DNA for the CDR3 is TGTGCCAGCAGCCCCGGACAGGGGAAGGATCAGCCCCAGCATTTT. Translated: CASSPGQGKDQPQHF.

This clone was counted only a few times. CDR3: CASSTGGANTEAFF. CDR3 nucleotide sequence: TGTGCCAGTAGTACAGGGGGCGCGAACACTGAAGCTTTCTTT. The chain has TRBV19 and TRBJ1-1; TRBD1 matches at 8 bases. This CDR3 has 14 amino acids. V was pared by 4 bases and J by 1 base, with 2 bases of the junction left unmatched. Germline assignment: CDR1 LNHDA and CDR2 SQIVND (reference sequence).

This rearrangement joins TRBV19 to TRBJ1-4, with D maybe TRBD1 (5 bases). Germline CDR1 and CDR2: LNHDA and SQIVND (reference sequence). This CDR3 has 13 amino acids. Trimming stripped 3 bases from V and 5 bases from J, with 7 bases between. This CDR3 is CASSIRENEKLFF. CDR3 DNA sequence: TGTGCCAGTAGTATCAGGGAAAATGAAAAACTGTTTTTT.

The chain employs TRBV19 and TRBJ2-2; TRBD1 agrees at 7 bases. V was pared by 8 bases and J by 1 base, with 10 bases of the junction left unmatched. This CDR3 contains 16 residues. The V gene's germline CDR1 is LNHDA and CDR2 SQIVND (reference sequence). CDR3 sequence: CASLKTGTVNTGELFF. CDR3 DNA sequence: TGTGCCAGTCTAAAAACCGGGACAGTGAACACCGGGGAGCTGTTTTTT.

The chain employs TRBV30 and TRBJ1-2; possible D gene TRBD1, 6 bases. The germline CDR1 and CDR2 sequences are GTSNPN and SVGIG (reference sequence). The V and J ends lost 5 bases and 9 bases respectively, with 22 bases between them. CDR3 length equals 14 residues. CDR3 DNA sequence: TGTGCCTGGGATAGAGGGGGAGCTTCGGGGAGCTACACCTTC. It yields the protein CAWDRGGASGSYTF.

This sequence joins TRBV19 and TRBJ1-6; D possibly corresponds to TRBD1 (5 bases). Deletions cut 10 bases from V and 0 bases from J, with 16 bases between. Germline CDR1 reads LNHDA; CDR2 reads SQIVND (reference sequence). CDR3 size: 16 residues. The CDR3 DNA reads as TGTGCCACCTCTCGACAGAGCCTCTCCTATAATTCACCCCTCCACTTT. Protein: CATSRQSLSYNSPLHF.